Following are 16 T cell receptor beta chains from one sample sequenced in a study of cytomegalovirus exposure and HLA in healthy donors. PCR amplification relied on 60 Vbeta primers (plus 13 Jbeta primers). TCRdb's table, derived via immunoSEQ multiplex PCR, lists solely in-frame clones and lacks some. The sample contains 55,000 to 80,000 clones, approximately 71% of which appear only once. Sequenced: PBMCs. The origin of the receptors is a woman aged 40 to 55 in good health and CMV-seropositive.

This clone occurred once. A junction end diverges from the germline sequence, so it may reflect a read error. This sequence joins TRBV7-9 and TRBJ1-2; D remains unclear. Germline loops: CDR1 SEHNR, CDR2 FQNEAQ (reference sequence). The CDR3 spans 12 residues. Here the CDR3 reads CSSSLGRDGYTF. CDR3 sequence (DNA): TGTTCCAGCAGCTTAGGACGGGATGGCTACACCTTC.

V is TRBV10-3 and J is TRBJ1-5; D may be TRBD1 (5 bases). The CDR3 sequence is 14 residues long. Germline V gene sequence: CDR1 ENHRY, CDR2 SYGVKD. Deletions cut 4 bases from V and 7 bases from J, with 14 bases between. CDR3 bases: TGTGCCATCAGTGGCGGCCAAGGGGCACAGCCCCAGCATTTT. It codes for CAISGGQGAQPQHF.

This chain uses TRBV28 with TRBJ2-4; D gene uncertain. The CDR3 covers 16 residues. V gave up 1 base and J gave up 1 base, with 11 bases separating them. Germline CDR1 is MDHEN and CDR2 is SYDVKM. CDR3 bases: TGTGCCAGCAGTTTATCAGAAAGTCGTGCCAAAAACATTCAGTACTTC. This translates into CASSLSESRAKNIQYF. The full variable domain, with the rest looked up from reference TRBV28 and TRBJ2-4, is DVKVTQSSRYLVKRTGEKVFLECVQDMDHENMFWYRQDPGLGLRLIYFSYDVKMKEKGDIPEGYSVSREKKERFSLILESASTNQTSMYLCASSLSESRAKNIQYFGAGTRLSVL.

The chain uses TRBV5-6 and TRBJ2-3; 7 nucleotides agree with TRBD2. CDR3 length equals 16 residues. Germline V gives CDR1 SGHDT, CDR2 YYEEEE. V gave up 0 bases and J gave up 1 base; unmatched junction bases: 5. The CDR3 sequence: CASSLAQLAGTDTQYF. The CDR3 DNA is TGTGCCAGCAGCTTGGCCCAGCTAGCGGGCACAGATACGCAGTATTTT.

J is TRBJ2-6 and V is TRBV5-1, with D perhaps TRBD1 (6 bases). This CDR3 contains 17 residues. The germline V and J ends were trimmed by 0 bases and 0 bases, with 10 bases remaining between them. Germline V lookup: CDR1 SGHRS, CDR2 YFSETQ. The CDR3 nucleotides read TGCGCCAGCAGCTTGGTGCAGGGGAACTCTGGGGCCAACGTCCTGACTTTC. This encodes CASSLVQGNSGANVLTF.

The genes are TRBV21-1 and TRBJ1-5; the DNA was not used to check the table's D call, TRBD1. TRBV21-1 is annotated as a pseudogene. The CDR3 is 17 amino acids. CDR3 coding DNA: TGTGCCAGCAAGTTAAGGATAGGGGGCAGGGACAATCAGCCCCAGCATTTT. This gives the protein CASKLRIGGRDNQPQHF.

The chain has TRBV4-3 and TRBJ1-2, with 7 bases lining up with TRBD1. With V trimmed by 4 bases and J by 5 bases, 13 bases remained unmatched. Per germline, CDR1 LGHNA and CDR2 YSLEER. The CDR3 runs to 16 residues. This chain's CDR3 is CASSPTIDRVRYGYTF. CDR3 in DNA: TGCGCCAGCAGCCCTACAATCGACAGGGTCCGTTATGGCTACACCTTC.

This chain joins TRBV5-1 and TRBJ1-3, with D maybe TRBD1 (5 bases). Trimming removed 4 bases at V and 0 bases at J, with 14 bases between. The CDR3 is 16 residues long. Looked up from germline, CDR1 is SGHRS and CDR2 is YFSETQ. The CDR3 sequence is CASSNGGTSSGNTIYF. CDR3 nucleotides: TGCGCCAGCAGCAACGGAGGGACCTCCTCTGGAAACACCATATATTTT.

The chain uses TRBV2 and TRBJ2-7, with unresolved D. Deletions cut 1 base from V and 0 bases from J, with 10 bases between. The germline V gene encodes CDR1 SNHLY and CDR2 FYNNEI. This CDR3 is 15 amino acids long. Written as DNA, the CDR3 is TGTGCCAGCAGTGAAGGCGGCGGAACCTCCTACGAGCAGTACTTC. It is translated as CASSEGGGTSYEQYF.

The chain employs TRBV7-2 and TRBJ2-5; D is possibly TRBD2 (5 bases). CDR3 length: 15 amino acids. The ends were cut back, 0 bases at V and 2 bases at J, with 10 bases in the middle. Germline CDR1 is SGHTA and CDR2 is FQGNSA. CDR3 loop: CASSLAKGVQETQYF. The CDR3 DNA sequence: TGTGCCAGCAGCTTAGCCAAGGGAGTTCAAGAGACCCAGTACTTC.

The table lists this clone with a few counts. The V and J genes are TRBV7-2 and TRBJ2-3; a weak D match, TRBD1 (5 bases). Trimming cost V 5 bases and J 1 base, with 16 bases left between them. In germline, CDR1 is SGHTA, CDR2 FQGNSA. The CDR3 contains 16 residues. The CDR3 protein is CASSPDQGFRTDTQYF. The CDR3 DNA is TGTGCCAGCAGCCCTGATCAGGGTTTCCGCACAGATACGCAGTATTTT.

This chain joins TRBV5-1 and TRBJ2-2; tentative D call: TRBD2 (6 bases). V lost 0 bases and J lost 9, with 15 bases in between. This CDR3 region has 15 residues. CDR1 SGHRS and CDR2 YFSETQ come from the germline V gene. The CDR3 sequence is CASSLGAEGGRELFF. The CDR3 region has the DNA TGCGCCAGCAGCTTGGGAGCAGAGGGAGGTCGGGAGCTGTTTTTT.

The chain links TRBV2 to TRBJ1-5; D gene ambiguous. This CDR3 has 14 residues. V gave up 6 bases and J gave up 5 bases, with 14 bases separating them. In germline, CDR1 is SNHLY, CDR2 FYNNEI. Here the CDR3 DNA reads TGTGCCAGCAGGGTGACCCCCGGGGATCAGCCCCAGCATTTT. Protein product: CASRVTPGDQPQHF.

This clone was seen more than once but under ten times. V is TRBV25-1 and J is TRBJ2-2; 11 bases are a match to TRBD2. This CDR3 is built from 16 residues. The V and J ends lost 3 bases and 5 bases, in that order; junction bases with no gene match: 5. CDR1 and CDR2 from the germline V gene are MGHDK and SYGVNS. The CDR3: CASSDPSGGSTGELFF. In DNA form, the CDR3 reads TGTGCCAGCAGTGACCCTAGCGGGGGGAGTACCGGGGAGCTGTTTTTT.

The chain links TRBV19 to TRBJ2-1, with 11 bases fitting TRBD2. The junction had 9 bases not matched to a gene; V was cut back by 4 bases and J by 4 bases. The CDR3 sequence is 17 residues long. Germline V lookup: CDR1 LNHDA, CDR2 SQIVND (reference sequence). DNA of the CDR3: TGTGCCAGTAGTAGGAGTAGCGGGGGGGCGAGTTACAATGAGCAGTTCTTC. Encoded protein: CASSRSSGGASYNEQFF.

The rearrangement uses TRBV25-1 and TRBJ2-1; the D gene is possibly TRBD1 (6 bases). CDR1 is MGHDK and CDR2 is SYGVNS in the germline V gene. V was cut by 6 bases and J by 4 bases, with 7 bases left in between. This CDR3 has 12 amino acids. The CDR3 sequence: CASRGQYNEQFF. CDR3 sequence (DNA): TGTGCCAGCAGAGGACAGTACAATGAGCAGTTCTTC.